This T cell receptor beta chain was profiled in a study of Tregs in tolerant kidney transplant recipients. Study-level results: Validation in larger populations is needed because few patients were studied. Tregs expanded with activated donor B cells seemed most donor-specific.

Related graft donors supplied nonmyeloablative bone marrow transplants, and mixed chimerism was transient. Unstimulated regulatory T cells (CD4+CD25+CD127-), CD4+CD25- non-regulatory cells, CD4 and CD8 cells were FACS-sorted from thawed PBMCs. TCRdb's table, derived via immunoSEQ multiplex PCR, lists solely in-frame clones and lacks some. The sample holds 50,000 to 65,000 clones; approximately 89% are singletons and the top ten take 3.8%. Germline lookup yields CDR1 SGHTA and CDR2 FQGNSA. There are 16 residues in the CDR3. Unmatched junction bases numbered 9, after V lost 1 base and J lost 4 bases. As regards this clone: The antigen is unknown.

The sample in question was CD4+ T cells from blood (PBMCs), obtained 6 months after the transplant. The rearrangement uses TRBV7-2 and TRBJ1-1; 7 bases map to TRBD1. This clonotype was sampled from a human patient who received a combined kidney and bone marrow transplant. The graft donor may have given rise to some T cells. The CDR3 reads CASSLGGTVLGTEAFF. The CDR3 nucleotides are TGTGCCAGCAGCTTAGGGGGGACAGTTCTTGGCACTGAAGCTTTCTTT.